These 7 T cell receptor beta chains came from one sample sequenced in a study of PD-L1 blockade in urothelial cancer (dated by TCRdb to 2015 to 2018). The library was built by means of the immunoSEQ multiplex PCR assay. This immuneACCESS table, as held by TCRdb, lists in-frame sequences with V and J called but not all clones. Of the missing ones, under half trace to an unresolved V gene in checked studies; the others have no known cause. A total of tens of thousands of clones appear in this sample, roughly 80% of them only once. Of the sample, 8.8% falls within the top ten clones. The intended sense of this specimen's time point label: peripheral blood 6 weeks after treatment start. This sample comprised PBMCs, obtained around atezolizumab (anti-PD-L1) treatment. The receptors were gathered from a man aged 65 to 79 with urothelial cancer.

The chain employs TRBV6-1 and TRBJ2-7, with 8 positions matching TRBD2. V gave up 8 bases and J gave up 3 bases; unmatched junction bases: 9. The CDR3 length is 14 residues. The germline CDR1 and CDR2 sequences are MNHNS and SASEGT. The CDR3 is CASGGAGGIYEQYF. CDR3 DNA sequence: TGTGCCAGCGGGGGGGCGGGAGGTATCTACGAGCAGTACTTC.

The V and J genes are TRBV5-5 and TRBJ1-5; D not resolved. Per the germline V gene, CDR1 is SGHKS and CDR2 is YYEKEE (reference sequence). Trimming left V 2 bases short and J 2 bases short, with 8 bases between. There are 14 residues in the CDR3. CDR3 in DNA: TGTGCCAGCAGCTTAGGAGTAGGCAATCAGCCCCAGCATTTT. This translates into CASSLGVGNQPQHF.

This clone was counted once. The rearrangement uses TRBV18 and TRBJ2-5, with D perhaps matching TRBD1 (6 bases). From germline, CDR1 is KGHSH and CDR2 LQKENI. The CDR3 consists of 14 residues. The ends were cut back, 3 bases at V and 2 bases at J, with 10 bases in the middle. The CDR3 bases are TGTGCCAGCTCACCTCGACAGGTACAAGAGACCCAGTACTTC. Its translation is CASSPRQVQETQYF.

The chain carries TRBV10-1 and TRBJ1-1, with D maybe TRBD1 (6 bases). CDR1 is WNHNN and CDR2 is SYGVQD in the germline V gene (reference sequence). With 6 bases removed from V and 1 base from J, the gap between germline ends came to 9 bases. The CDR3 is 13 residues long. As DNA, the CDR3 is TGCGCCAGCAGATCGACAGGGAACACTGAAGCTTTCTTT. Translation: CASRSTGNTEAFF.

The chain employs TRBV11-1 and TRBJ2-7, with D unclear. V lost 7 bases, J lost 5 bases, and 18 bases lay in between. The germline V gene has CDR1 SGHAT and CDR2 FQDESV (reference sequence). The length of the CDR3 is 14 residues. The CDR3 is CASTPKERSDEQYF. Here the CDR3 DNA reads TGTGCCAGCACCCCGAAGGAGAGGAGCGACGAGCAGTACTTC.

This rearrangement joins TRBV5-1 to TRBJ2-1; weak D call: TRBD2 (5 bases). The CDR3 contains 15 residues. Trimming removed 0 bases from V and 8 bases from J, with 15 bases in between. CDR1 and CDR2 (germline): SGHRS, YFSETQ. As DNA, the CDR3 is TGCGCCAGCAGCTTGGGGCTAGCCCCCTATGATGAGCAGTTCTTC. This gives the protein CASSLGLAPYDEQFF.

J is TRBJ2-2 and V is TRBV10-3; D perhaps matches TRBD1 (5 bases). The ends were cut back, 6 bases at V and 2 bases at J, with 7 bases in the middle. CDR3 length equals 13 residues. Looked up from germline, CDR1 is ENHRY and CDR2 is SYGVKD. CDR3 nucleotide sequence: TGTGCCATCAGGGACATAAACACCGGGGAGCTGTTTTTT. It is translated as CAIRDINTGELFF.